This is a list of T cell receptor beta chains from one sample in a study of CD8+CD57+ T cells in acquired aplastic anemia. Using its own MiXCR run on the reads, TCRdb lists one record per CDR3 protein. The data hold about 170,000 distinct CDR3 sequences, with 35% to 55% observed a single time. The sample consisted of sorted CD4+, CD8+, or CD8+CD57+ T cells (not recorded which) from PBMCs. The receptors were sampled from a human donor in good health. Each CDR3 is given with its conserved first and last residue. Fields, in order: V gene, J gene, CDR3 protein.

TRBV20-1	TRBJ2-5	CSARLAGGTETQYF
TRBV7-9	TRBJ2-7	CASSLYRVSGLSLHYEQYF
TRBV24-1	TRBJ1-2	CATSDVGLNYGYTF
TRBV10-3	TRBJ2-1	CAISGTSGIYEQFF
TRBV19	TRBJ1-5	CASSPLGQPQHF
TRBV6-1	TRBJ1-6	CASLDRIASPLHF
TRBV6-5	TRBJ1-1	CASSNLLNTEAFF
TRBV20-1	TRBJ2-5	CSVREGEAGTQYF
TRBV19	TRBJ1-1	CASMAGGVGTEAFF
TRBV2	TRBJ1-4	CASSLWTDNEKLFF
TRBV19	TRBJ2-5	CASSTVTGGWETQYF
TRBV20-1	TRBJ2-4	CSASGTGGFQNIQYF
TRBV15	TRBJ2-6	CATSRDRVGANVLTF
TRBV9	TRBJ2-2	CASSVGPSGSGGELFF
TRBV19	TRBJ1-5	CASSPTVPNQPQHF
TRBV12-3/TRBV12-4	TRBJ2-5	CASTTMGGTYGTQYF
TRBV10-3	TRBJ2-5	CAISGGGTIQETQYF
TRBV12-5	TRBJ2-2	CASGETGVGTGELFF
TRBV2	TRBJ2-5	CASHGTAGVGETQYF
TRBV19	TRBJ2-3	CASSRVSDTQYF
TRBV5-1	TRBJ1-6	CASSLGTGANSPLHF
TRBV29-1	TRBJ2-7	CSFPVESEQYF
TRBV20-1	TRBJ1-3	CSARKGGGNTIYF
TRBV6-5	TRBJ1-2	CASSYGQIYGYTF
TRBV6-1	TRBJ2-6	CASRDTSGANVLTF
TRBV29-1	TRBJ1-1	CSAGTTNTEAFF
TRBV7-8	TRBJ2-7	CASSPSGTGGRDEQYF
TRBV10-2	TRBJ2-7	CASSERSGRAGEQYF
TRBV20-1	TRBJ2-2	CSARGATGELFF
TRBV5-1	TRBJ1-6	CSYNSPLHF
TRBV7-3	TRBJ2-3	CASSLGPDTRYF
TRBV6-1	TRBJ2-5	CASSPLAGGRFEEAQYF
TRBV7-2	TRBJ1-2	CASSLKGFSYGYTF
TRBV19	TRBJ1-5	CASSTIDISNQPQHF
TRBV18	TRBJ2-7	CASSPNRVYEQYF
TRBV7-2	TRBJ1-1	CASSGQGPGTEAFF
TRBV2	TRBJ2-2	CASRGLAANTGELFF
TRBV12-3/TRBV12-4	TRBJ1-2	CASSLPPRQGRYGYTF
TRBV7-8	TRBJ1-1	CASSTERGKAFF
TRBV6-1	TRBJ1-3	CASIPDRGGGNTIYF
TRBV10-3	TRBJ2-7	CAISHGGGPYEQYF
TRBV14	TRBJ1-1	CASSQDSREAFF
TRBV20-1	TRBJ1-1	CSARVGSQLNTEAFF
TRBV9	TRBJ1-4	CASSVEGGGEKLFF
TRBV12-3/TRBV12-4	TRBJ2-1	CASRKGLAGGSSYNEQFF
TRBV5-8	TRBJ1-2	CASSLGGGDYGYTF
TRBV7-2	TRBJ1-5	CASSSLERIQPQHF
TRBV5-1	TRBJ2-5	CASSLVTTIITQETQYF
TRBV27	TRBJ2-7	CASSSRLVEPLSYEQYF
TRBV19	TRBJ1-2	CASNLLNYGYTF
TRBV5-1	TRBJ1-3	CASSLQGAGLRRNTIYF
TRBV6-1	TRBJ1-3	CASSTTVSSGNTIYF
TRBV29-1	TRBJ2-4	CSVGGGQGADIQYF